This T cell receptor (beta chain) stems from a study of cytomegalovirus exposure and HLA in healthy donors. Study outcomes and limitations: Subsequent analysis showed first-cohort TCR clusters tending to co-occur in about 110 validation repertoires. Reported results showed that the classifier diagnosed cytomegalovirus status with high specificity and sensitivity.

Details on this clone: Its matching antigen is unknown.

The CDR3 is 15 residues long. Germline V gene lookup returns CDR1 LGHNT and CDR2 FRNRAP. V lost 2 bases and J lost 1, with 9 bases in between. TCRdb keeps only in-frame clones here, not all; method: immunoSEQ multiplex PCR. Here the sample spans 260,000 or so clones, roughly 87% being singletons. The receptor comes from a woman in her 30s in good health and CMV-seronegative. The chain couples TRBV12-5 to TRBJ2-4; D is undetermined. Sequencing was done on a sample of PBMCs. The CDR3 nucleotides are TGTGCTAGTGGTTTGATGGGGATCGCCAAAAACATTCAGTACTTC. Translating gives CASGLMGIAKNIQYF.